A single sample gave rise to the 10 T cell receptor beta chains below, sequenced in a study of blood T cell repertoires in COVID-19. Some clones are missing from TCRdb's copy, which holds only in-frame ones; the method was immunoSEQ multiplex PCR. This sample has 100,000 to 150,000 clones; around 89% occur once, and the top ten carry roughly 18%. What was sequenced was peripheral blood. Every receptor here comes from a man aged 45-65 years with active or convalescent COVID-19.

This clone appeared once. The chain carries TRBV14 and TRBJ2-1, with TRBD2 identical over 8 bases. CDR1 is SGHDN and CDR2 is FVKESK in the germline V gene. Losses at the gene ends were 2 bases for V and 6 bases for J; bases not matched to a gene: 9. The CDR3 extends over 16 amino acids. CDR3 sequence: CASSQSLAAETNEQFF. The CDR3 coding sequence is TGTGCCAGCAGCCAATCACTAGCGGCCGAAACCAATGAGCAGTTCTTC. Filled out from reference TRBV14 and TRBJ2-1, the complete variable domain reads EAGVTQFPSHSVIEKGQTVTLRCDPISGHDNLYWYRRVMGKEIKFLLHFVKESKQDESGMPNNRFLAERTGGTYSTLKVQPAELEDSGVYFCASSQSLAAETNEQFFGPGTRLTVL.

This sequence joins TRBV6-5 and TRBJ1-3, with 9 bases identical to TRBD1. The trim removed 5 bases at V and 7 bases at J, leaving 3 bases unmatched. The CDR3 covers 13 residues. Germline values: CDR1 MNHEY, CDR2 SVGAGI. The CDR3 loop reads CASSRDRDNTIYF. In DNA form, the CDR3 reads TGTGCCAGCAGTCGGGACAGGGATAACACCATATATTTT.

The chain combines TRBV19 with TRBJ1-2; possible D gene TRBD1, 6 bases. This CDR3 comprises 16 residues. In germline, CDR1 is LNHDA, CDR2 SQIVND (reference sequence). Trimming took off 1 base at V and 0 bases at J, with 12 bases between the two ends. Here the CDR3 reads CASSIGTAATNYGYTF. For the CDR3, the DNA is TGTGCCAGTAGTATAGGGACAGCCGCGACTAACTATGGCTACACCTTC.

The chain joins TRBV19 to TRBJ1-6; 8 bases agree with TRBD1. J was trimmed by 7 bases and V by 5 bases; bases with no gene match: 13. Germline V gene lookup returns CDR1 LNHDA and CDR2 SQIVND (reference sequence). The length of the CDR3 is 17 residues. The CDR3 here is CASSDSGQGGTNSPLHF. Here the CDR3 DNA reads TGTGCCAGTAGTGACTCCGGACAGGGCGGGACCAATTCACCCCTCCACTTT.

The rearrangement uses TRBV23-1 and TRBJ2-2; D possibly corresponds to TRBD1 (6 bases). TRBV23-1 is flagged as an ORF with uncertain function. Trimming removed 0 bases at V and 6 bases at J, with 23 bases between. The CDR3 consists of 19 residues. The CDR3 sequence: CASSQSRPRDKGASGELFF. In DNA, the CDR3 is TGCGCCAGCAGTCAATCGCGCCCCCGGGACAAAGGGGCGTCCGGGGAGCTGTTTTTT.

This clone was recorded only once. The chain links TRBV19 to TRBJ2-7, with D perhaps matching TRBD1 (6 bases). Trimming took 4 bases from V and 2 from J, leaving 15 bases between them. The V gene's germline CDR1 is LNHDA and CDR2 SQIVND (reference sequence). This CDR3 spans 15 amino acids. CDR3 DNA sequence: TGTGCCAGTAGTAATAGCCGGGACACGGCCTACGAGCAGTACTTC. It is translated as CASSNSRDTAYEQYF.

This clone was picked up a small number of times. This rearrangement joins TRBV21-1 to TRBJ1-2. TRBV21-1 is a documented pseudogene. The CDR3 consists of 14 residues. CDR3 sequence: CASSKVRGVHGYTF. CDR3 in DNA: TGTGCCAGCAGCAAAGTACGGGGAGTCCACGGCTACACCTTC.

Written as DNA, the CDR3 is TGTGCCACCAGTGGCTTGGACAGGGGCCTCTGGGGCTACACCTTC. It encodes CATSGLDRGLWGYTF. The rearrangement links TRBV24-1 to TRBJ1-2; 9 nucleotides line up with TRBD1. The J segment lost 8 bases and the V segment lost 5 bases, leaving 11 bases of the junction unmatched. Germline V CDR1 and CDR2: KGHDR, SFDVKD. This CDR3 comprises 15 residues.

The DNA of the CDR3 is TGTGCCAGCTGCGGGTCGCTGCGGAACTATGGCTACACCTTC. Protein: CASCGSLRNYGYTF. The J gene is TRBJ1-2, the V gene TRBV6-5; D gene ambiguous. CDR1 is MNHEY, CDR2 SVGAGI, per germline. Trimming removed 8 bases at V and 2 bases at J, with 15 bases between. This CDR3 has 14 residues.

V and J are TRBV10-1 and TRBJ2-7, with 7 bases matching TRBD1. The germline CDR1 and CDR2 sequences are WNHNN and SYGVQD (reference sequence). The CDR3 consists of 14 residues. V lost 5 bases, J lost 6 bases, and 10 bases stayed unmatched. In DNA form, the CDR3 reads TGCGCCAGCAGTAAACAGGGGAATCCCCTCGAGCAGTACTTC. It yields the protein CASSKQGNPLEQYF.